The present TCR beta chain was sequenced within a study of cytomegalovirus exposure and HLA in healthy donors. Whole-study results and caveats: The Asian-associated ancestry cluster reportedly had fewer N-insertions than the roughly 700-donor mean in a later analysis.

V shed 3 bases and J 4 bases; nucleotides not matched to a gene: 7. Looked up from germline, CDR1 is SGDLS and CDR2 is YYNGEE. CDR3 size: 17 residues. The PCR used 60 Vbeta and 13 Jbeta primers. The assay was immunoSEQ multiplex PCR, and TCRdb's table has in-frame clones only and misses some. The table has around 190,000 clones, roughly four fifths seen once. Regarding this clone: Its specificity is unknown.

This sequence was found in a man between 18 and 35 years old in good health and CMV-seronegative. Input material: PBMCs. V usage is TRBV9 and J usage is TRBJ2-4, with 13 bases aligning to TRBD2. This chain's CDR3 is CASSAGTSGIPKNIQYF. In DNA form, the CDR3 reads TGTGCCAGCAGCGCTGGGACTAGCGGGATCCCGAAAAACATTCAGTACTTC.